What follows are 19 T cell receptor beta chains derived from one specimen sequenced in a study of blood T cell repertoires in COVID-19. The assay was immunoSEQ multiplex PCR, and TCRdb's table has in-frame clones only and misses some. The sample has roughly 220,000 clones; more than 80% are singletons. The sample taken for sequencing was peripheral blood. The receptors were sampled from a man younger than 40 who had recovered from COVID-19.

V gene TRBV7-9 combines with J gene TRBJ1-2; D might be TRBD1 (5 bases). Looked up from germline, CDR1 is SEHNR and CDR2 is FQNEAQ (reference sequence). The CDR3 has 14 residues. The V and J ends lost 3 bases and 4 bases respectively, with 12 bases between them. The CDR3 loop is CASSFSAGPYGYTF. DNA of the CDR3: TGTGCCAGCAGCTTCTCGGCAGGGCCCTATGGCTACACCTTC.

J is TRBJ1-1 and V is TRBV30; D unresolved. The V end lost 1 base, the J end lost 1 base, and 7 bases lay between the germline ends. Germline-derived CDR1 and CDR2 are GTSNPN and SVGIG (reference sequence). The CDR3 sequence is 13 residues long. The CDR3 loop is CAWSETENTEAFF. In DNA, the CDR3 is TGTGCCTGGAGTGAAACAGAGAACACTGAAGCTTTCTTT. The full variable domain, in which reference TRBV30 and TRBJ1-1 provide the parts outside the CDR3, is SQTIHQWPATLVQPVGSPLSLECTVEGTSNPNLYWYRQAAGRGLQLLFYSVGIGQISSEVPQNLSASRPQDRQFILSSKKLLLSDSGFYLCAWSETENTEAFFGQGTRLTVV.

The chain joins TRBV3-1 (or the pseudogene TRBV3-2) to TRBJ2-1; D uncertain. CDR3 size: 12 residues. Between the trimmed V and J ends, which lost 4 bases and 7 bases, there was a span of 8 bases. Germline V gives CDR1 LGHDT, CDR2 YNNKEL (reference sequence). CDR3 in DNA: TGTGCCAGCAGCCTTTATCTGAATGAGCAGTTCTTC. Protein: CASSLYLNEQFF.

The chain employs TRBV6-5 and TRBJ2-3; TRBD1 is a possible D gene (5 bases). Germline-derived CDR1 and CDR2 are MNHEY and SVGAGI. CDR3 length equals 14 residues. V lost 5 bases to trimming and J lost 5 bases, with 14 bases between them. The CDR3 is CASSTPGLEDTQYF. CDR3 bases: TGTGCCAGCAGTACACCAGGGCTCGAAGATACGCAGTATTTT.

The CDR3 coding sequence is TGTGCCAGCAGCTTAGAAGCGGGGGACAATCAGCCCCAGCATTTT. This encodes CASSLEAGDNQPQHF. V is TRBV7-2 and J is TRBJ1-5; TRBD1 might be the D (5 bases). The CDR3 sequence is 15 residues long. Germline values: CDR1 SGHTA, CDR2 FQGNSA. Trimming took off 1 base at V and 3 bases at J, with 10 bases between the two ends. Full variable domain (rest looked up from reference TRBV7-2 and TRBJ1-5): GAGVSQSPSNKVTEKGKDVELRCDPISGHTALYWYRQSLGQGLEFLIYFQGNSAPDKSGLPSDRFSAERTGGSVSTLTIQRTQQEDSAVYLCASSLEAGDNQPQHFGDGTRLSIL.

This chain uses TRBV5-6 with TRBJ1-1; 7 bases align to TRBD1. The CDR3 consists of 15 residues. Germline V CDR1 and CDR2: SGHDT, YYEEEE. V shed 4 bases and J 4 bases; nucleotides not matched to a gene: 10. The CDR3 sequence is CASSLRFGTATEAFF. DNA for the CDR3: TGTGCCAGCAGCCTGCGGTTTGGGACAGCCACTGAAGCTTTCTTT.

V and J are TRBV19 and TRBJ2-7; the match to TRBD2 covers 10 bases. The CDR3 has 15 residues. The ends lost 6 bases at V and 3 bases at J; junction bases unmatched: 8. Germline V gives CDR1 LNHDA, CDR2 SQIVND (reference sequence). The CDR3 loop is CASREGLAVYYEQYF. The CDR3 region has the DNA TGTGCCAGTAGAGAAGGACTAGCGGTGTACTACGAGCAGTACTTC.

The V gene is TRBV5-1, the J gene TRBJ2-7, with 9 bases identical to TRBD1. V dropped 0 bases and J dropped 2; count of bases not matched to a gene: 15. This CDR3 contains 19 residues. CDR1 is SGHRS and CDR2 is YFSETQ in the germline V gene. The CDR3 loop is CASSLEGQGVYHSTYEQYF. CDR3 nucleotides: TGCGCCAGCAGCTTGGAGGGACAGGGAGTATATCATAGCACCTACGAGCAGTACTTC. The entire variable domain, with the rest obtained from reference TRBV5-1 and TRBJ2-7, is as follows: KAGVTQTPRYLIKTRGQQVTLSCSPISGHRSVSWYQQTPGQGLQFLFEYFSETQRNKGNFPGRFSGRQFSNSRSEMNVSTLELGDSALYLCASSLEGQGVYHSTYEQYFGPGTRLTVT.

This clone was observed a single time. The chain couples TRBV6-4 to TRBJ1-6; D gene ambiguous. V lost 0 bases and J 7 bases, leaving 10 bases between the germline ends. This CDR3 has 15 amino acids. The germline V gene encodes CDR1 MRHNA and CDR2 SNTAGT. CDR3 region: CASSDSSFGNSPLHF. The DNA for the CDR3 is TGTGCCAGCAGTGACTCGTCCTTTGGCAATTCACCCCTCCACTTT.

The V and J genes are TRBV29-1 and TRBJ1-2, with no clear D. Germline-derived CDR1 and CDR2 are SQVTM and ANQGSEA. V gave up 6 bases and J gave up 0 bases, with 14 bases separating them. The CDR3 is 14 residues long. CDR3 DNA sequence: TGCAGCGTCGGTACTGATACGGCTAACTATGGCTACACCTTC. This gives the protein CSVGTDTANYGYTF. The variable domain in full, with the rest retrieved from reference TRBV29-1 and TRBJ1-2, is SAVISQKPSRDICQRGTSLTIQCQVDSQVTMMFWYRQQPGQSLTLIATANQGSEATYESGFVIDKFPISRPNLTFSTLTVSNMSPEDSSIYLCSVGTDTANYGYTFGSGTRLTVV.

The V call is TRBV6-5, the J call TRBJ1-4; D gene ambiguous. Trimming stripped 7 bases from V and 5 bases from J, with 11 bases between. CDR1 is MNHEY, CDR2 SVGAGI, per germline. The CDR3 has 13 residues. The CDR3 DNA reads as TGTGCCAGCACGTTCTTTTTCAATGAAAAACTGTTTTTT. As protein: CASTFFFNEKLFF.

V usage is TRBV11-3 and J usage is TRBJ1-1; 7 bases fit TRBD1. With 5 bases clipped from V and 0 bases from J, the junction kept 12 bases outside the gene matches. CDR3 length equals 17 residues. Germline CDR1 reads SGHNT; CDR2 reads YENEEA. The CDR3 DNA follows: TGTGCCAGCAGCCGGAGACAGGGTGGAGGGTTGAACACTGAAGCTTTCTTT. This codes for CASSRRQGGGLNTEAFF.

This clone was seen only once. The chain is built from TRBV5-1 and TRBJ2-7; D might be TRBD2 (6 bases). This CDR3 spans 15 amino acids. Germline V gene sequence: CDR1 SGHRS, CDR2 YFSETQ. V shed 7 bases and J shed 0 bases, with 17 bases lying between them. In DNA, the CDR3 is TGCGCCAGCGGGACTTCTAATGGGGTCTCCTACGAGCAGTACTTC. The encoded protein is CASGTSNGVSYEQYF. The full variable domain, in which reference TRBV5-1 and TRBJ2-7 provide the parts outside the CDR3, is KAGVTQTPRYLIKTRGQQVTLSCSPISGHRSVSWYQQTPGQGLQFLFEYFSETQRNKGNFPGRFSGRQFSNSRSEMNVSTLELGDSALYLCASGTSNGVSYEQYFGPGTRLTVT.

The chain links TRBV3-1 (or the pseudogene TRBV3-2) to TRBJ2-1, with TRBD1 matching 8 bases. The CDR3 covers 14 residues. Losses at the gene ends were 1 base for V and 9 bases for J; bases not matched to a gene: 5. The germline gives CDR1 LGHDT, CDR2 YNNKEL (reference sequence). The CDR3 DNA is TGTGCCAGCAGCCAAGTGGACAGGGATACTGAGCAGTTCTTC. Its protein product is CASSQVDRDTEQFF.

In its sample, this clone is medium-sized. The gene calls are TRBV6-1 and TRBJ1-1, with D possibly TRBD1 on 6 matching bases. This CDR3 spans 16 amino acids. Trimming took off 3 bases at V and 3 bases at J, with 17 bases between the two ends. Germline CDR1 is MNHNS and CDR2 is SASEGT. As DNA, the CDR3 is TGTGCCAGCAGTGAGGGGACAATATGGATGGACACTGAAGCTTTCTTT. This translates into CASSEGTIWMDTEAFF.

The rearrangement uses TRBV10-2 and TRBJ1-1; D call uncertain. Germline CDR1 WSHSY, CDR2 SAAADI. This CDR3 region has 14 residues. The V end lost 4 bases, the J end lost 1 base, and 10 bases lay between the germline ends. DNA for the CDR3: TGCGCCAGCAGTGGGGGAGGACGGAACACTGAAGCTTTCTTT. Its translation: CASSGGGRNTEAFF.

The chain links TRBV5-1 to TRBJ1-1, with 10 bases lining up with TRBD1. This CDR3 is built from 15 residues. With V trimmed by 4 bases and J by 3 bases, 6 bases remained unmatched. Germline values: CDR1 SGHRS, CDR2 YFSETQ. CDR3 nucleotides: TGCGCCAGCAGCGCCGGGGGACAGGGGTACACTGAAGCTTTCTTT. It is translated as CASSAGGQGYTEAFF.

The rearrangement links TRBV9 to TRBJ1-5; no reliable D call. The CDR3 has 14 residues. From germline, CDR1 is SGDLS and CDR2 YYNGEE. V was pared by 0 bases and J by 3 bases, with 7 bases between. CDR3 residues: CASSVGQYNQPQHF. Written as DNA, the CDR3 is TGTGCCAGCAGCGTAGGCCAGTACAATCAGCCCCAGCATTTT.

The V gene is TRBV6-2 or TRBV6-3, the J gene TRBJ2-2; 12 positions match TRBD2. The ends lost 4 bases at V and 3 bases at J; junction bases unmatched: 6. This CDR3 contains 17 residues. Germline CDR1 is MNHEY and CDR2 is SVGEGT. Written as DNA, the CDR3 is TGTGCCAGCAGTTTCACTAGCGGGGGGTTTTACACCGGGGAGCTGTTTTTT. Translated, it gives CASSFTSGGFYTGELFF.